This TCR beta chain came from a study of cytomegalovirus exposure and HLA in healthy donors. General study results and limits: In a later analysis, the majority of CMV-associated beta chains seemingly showed HLA restriction. A previous analysis found most TCR beta V segments productive roughly 87% or roughly 30% of the time. Most TCR sequences were seen very rarely across donors, but some public TCRs occurred in many.

Regarding this clone: What it recognizes is unknown.

Losses at the gene ends were 0 bases for V and 8 bases for J; bases not matched to a gene: 4. The CDR3 is 15 amino acids. Germline values: CDR1 MNHEY, CDR2 SVGAGI. Primers: 60 Vbeta forward and 13 Jbeta reverse. Clones were sequenced by immunoSEQ multiplex PCR, and TCRdb holds only the in-frame ones, with some missing. The table has about 120,000 clones, about 76% seen once. The gene calls are TRBV6-5 and TRBJ1-6; 7 bases are shared with TRBD1. The clonotype was recovered from a man aged 60 to 75 in good health and CMV-seropositive. Sample: PBMCs. The CDR3 nucleotides are TGTGCCAGCAGTTACTCGACAGGGCGGGATTCACCCCTCCACTTT. It encodes CASSYSTGRDSPLHF.